The 21 T cell receptor beta chains listed next were all sequenced from one sample in a study of T cells in Graves' hyperthyroidism and ophthalmopathy. RNA transcripts provided the source from which TCR beta CDR3 regions were amplified. When the TCR CDR3 underwent first-round RT-PCR, the HTBI primer set was used. MiXCR, applied by TCRdb to the multiplex PCR reads, yields one record per CDR3 protein. Altogether about 320,000 distinct CDR3 sequences are present, over 15% being singletons, with the ten largest covering around 34%. Input material: blood. Every receptor here comes from a man aged 30-40 years with Graves' hyperthyroidism.

A note on this clonotype: Since a much larger clone is just one base distant, this may be a read error. The chain uses TRBV20-1 and TRBJ2-3, with TRBD2 matching over 10 bases. Germline lookup yields CDR1 DFQATT and CDR2 SNEGSKA (reference sequence). V trimming: 3 bases; J trimming: 1 base; junction bases outside the gene matches: 4. The CDR3 spans 15 residues. The CDR3: CSASEAGGGTDTQYF. The CDR3 coding sequence is TGCAGTGCTAGCGAAGCGGGAGGGGGCACAGATACGCAGTATTTT.

With respect to this clonotype: Since a much larger clone is just one base distant, this may be a read error. The chain links TRBV3-1 to TRBJ2-7; the D is unclear. Germline CDR1 is LGHDT and CDR2 is YNNKEL (reference sequence). Trimming removed 4 bases at V and 7 bases at J, with 17 bases between. This CDR3 comprises 14 residues. The CDR3 sequence is CASSPNVLAREQYF. CDR3 bases: TGTGCCAGCAGCCCAAACGTCCTGGCGAGGGAGCAGTACTTC.

This clonotype was picked up a small number of times. J is TRBJ1-2 and V is TRBV20-1; possibly TRBD1 for D (6 bases). Trimming shortened V by 1 base and J by 4 bases, and 10 bases separated the two germline ends. The CDR3 length is 13 residues. Germline V CDR1 and CDR2: DFQATT, SNEGSKA (reference sequence). The CDR3 sequence is CSARAAGAYGYTF. The CDR3 bases are TGCAGTGCTAGAGCGGCAGGGGCCTATGGCTACACCTTC.

This clonotype was observed a handful of times. This chain uses TRBV2 with TRBJ2-5; no firm D call. V was cut by 4 bases and J by 13 bases, with 10 bases left in between. The germline V gene has CDR1 SNHLY and CDR2 FYNNEI. The CDR3 consists of 10 residues. CDR3 sequence: CASSVQVLYF. The CDR3 region has the DNA TGTGCCAGCAGTGTCCAGGTTTTGTACTTC. The full variable domain, its missing parts supplied by reference TRBV2 and TRBJ2-5, is EPEVTQTPSHQVTQMGQEVILRCVPISNHLYFYWYRQILGQKVEFLVSFYNNEISEKSEIFDDQFSVERPDGSNFTLKIRSTKLEDSAMYFCASSVQVLYFGPGTRLLVL.

The table lists this clonotype with many counts. The chain combines TRBV7-2 with TRBJ2-7; maybe TRBD1 (6 bases). CDR3 length: 16 residues. Trimming removed 4 bases at V and 2 bases at J, with 18 bases between. Germline CDR1 reads SGHTA; CDR2 reads FQGNSA. The DNA for the CDR3 is TGTGCCAGCAGCTCCCGGGGCACAGGGTATACCTACGAGCAGTACTTC. Its protein is CASSSRGTGYTYEQYF.

This clonotype was found a few times. The chain employs TRBV5-6 and TRBJ1-4; D not certain. CDR1 and CDR2 from the germline V gene are SGHDT and YYEEEE. The CDR3 contains 14 residues. Trimming cost V 5 bases and J 8 bases, with 16 bases left between them. The CDR3 DNA sequence: TGTGCCAGCAGTACTTGGGAGTCTTGGGAAAAACTGTTTTTT. Its protein product is CASSTWESWEKLFF. Complete variable domain (other parts from reference TRBV5-6 and TRBJ1-4): DAGVTQSPTHLIKTRGQQVTLRCSPKSGHDTVSWYQQALGQGPQFIFQYYEEEERQRGNFPDRFSGHQFPNYSSELNVNALLLGDSALYLCASSTWESWEKLFFGSGTQLSVL.

In its sample, this clonotype was seen a few times. V and J are TRBV27 and TRBJ2-7; D gene ambiguous. The CDR3 length is 17 residues. V gave up 3 bases and J gave up 0 bases, with 18 bases separating them. CDR1 MNHEY and CDR2 SMNVEV come from the germline V gene (reference sequence). The CDR3 DNA reads as TGTGCCAGCAGTTTTTTCTCGGTTAAGACGAGCTCCTACGAGCAGTACTTC. Its translation: CASSFFSVKTSSYEQYF.

This clonotype has a handful of counts. V and J are TRBV19 and TRBJ2-3, with no clear D. The CDR3 runs to 15 residues. Per germline, CDR1 LNHDA and CDR2 SQIVND (reference sequence). V lost 6 bases and J 7 bases, leaving 20 bases between the germline ends. The CDR3 region has the DNA TGTGCCAGTAGCCTCCCAGGACGGCTCACGAATACGCAGTATTTT. It translates to CASSLPGRLTNTQYF.

This clonotype was seen more than once but under ten times. One junction end disagrees with the germline gene, perhaps due to a read error. For the CDR3, the DNA is TGTGCTAGCAGCTTAGGGACCGGGACAGGGGAGAAGCAGTACTTC. Amino acids: CASSLGTGTGEKQYF. V gene TRBV7-7 combines with J gene TRBJ2-7; 10 bases are shared with TRBD1. Germline V lookup: CDR1 SSHAT, CDR2 FNYEAQ (reference sequence). This CDR3 is built from 15 residues.

The chain carries TRBV3-1 and TRBJ2-7; weak D call: TRBD2 (5 bases). This CDR3 has 14 amino acids. CDR1 and CDR2 (germline): LGHDT, YNNKEL (reference sequence). V lost 1 base to trimming and J lost 5 bases, with 12 bases between them. CDR3 DNA: TGTGCCAGCAGCCAAGGGACCCGCGGGCACGAGCAGTACTTC. It encodes CASSQGTRGHEQYF.

This clonotype was seen more than once but under ten times. The chain joins TRBV20-1 to TRBJ2-1; D unclear. The V end was cut by 0 bases, the J end by 3 bases, with 9 bases between. Germline CDR1 is DFQATT and CDR2 is SNEGSKA (reference sequence). The CDR3 is made up of 14 amino acids. The CDR3 here is CSARDLGIYNEQFF. For the CDR3, the DNA is TGCAGTGCTAGAGATCTGGGGATCTACAATGAGCAGTTCTTC.

Remarks on this clonotype: The junction shows a germline mismatch at one end, possibly a read error. The chain has TRBV13 and TRBJ2-1, with 7 bases lining up with TRBD2. There are 16 residues in the CDR3. Germline assignment: CDR1 PRHDT and CDR2 FYEKMQ (reference sequence). Here the CDR3 reads CASSFPSGSSYNDQFF. The DNA of the CDR3 is TGTGCCAGCAGCTTCCCTAGCGGAAGCTCCTACAATGATCAGTTCTTC.

This clonotype was detected ten times or more. This rearrangement joins TRBV6-1 to TRBJ2-7; D may be TRBD2 (6 bases). This CDR3 is built from 13 residues. The V end was cut by 6 bases, the J end by 5 bases, with 14 bases between. The germline V gene encodes CDR1 MNHNS and CDR2 SASEGT. This CDR3 is CASRGLIPHEQYF. As DNA, the CDR3 is TGTGCCAGCAGAGGACTAATCCCACACGAGCAGTACTTC.

This clonotype has just a few counts. The V call is TRBV24-1, the J call TRBJ2-3; D is uncertain. The V gene's germline CDR1 is KGHDR and CDR2 SFDVKD. Deletions cut 4 bases from V and 1 base from J, with 14 bases between. The CDR3 is 16 residues long. CDR3 in DNA: TGTGCCACCAGTGACCGGCGTAGGGTAGGCACAGATACGCAGTATTTT. It is translated as CATSDRRRVGTDTQYF.

The chain carries TRBV7-2 and TRBJ2-3; a weak D match, TRBD2 (5 bases). Germline CDR1 is SGHTA and CDR2 is FQGNSA. Trimming shortened V by 5 bases and J by 2 bases, and 11 bases separated the two germline ends. The CDR3 totals 14 residues. CDR3 region: CASSLDSSTDTQYF. In DNA form, the CDR3 reads TGTGCCAGCAGCCTGGACTCCTCCACAGATACGCAGTATTTT.

This clonotype was recorded many times. The chain links TRBV2 to TRBJ2-5; no clear D gene. From germline, CDR1 is SNHLY and CDR2 FYNNEI. The V end lost 7 bases, the J end lost 3 bases, and 6 bases lay between the germline ends. The length of the CDR3 is 11 residues. Here the CDR3 DNA reads TGTGCCAGCACGGGCAAAGAGACCCAGTACTTC. Protein: CASTGKETQYF. Based on the CDR3 plus reference TRBV2 and TRBJ2-5, the full variable domain is EPEVTQTPSHQVTQMGQEVILRCVPISNHLYFYWYRQILGQKVEFLVSFYNNEISEKSEIFDDQFSVERPDGSNFTLKIRSTKLEDSAMYFCASTGKETQYFGPGTRLLVL.

The rearrangement joins TRBV4-1 to TRBJ2-2; D ambiguous. CDR3 length: 14 amino acids. V was clipped by 4 bases and J by 2 bases, with 8 bases between them. The V gene's germline CDR1 is MGHRA and CDR2 YSYEKL. The CDR3 nucleotides read TGCGCCAGCAGCCGGATACAAAACACCGGGGAGCTGTTTTTT. Encoded protein: CASSRIQNTGELFF.

This clonotype was found many times. The chain couples TRBV7-3 to TRBJ2-1; 8 bases line up with TRBD1. Unmatched junction bases numbered 7, after V lost 4 bases and J lost 5 bases. The CDR3 spans 15 residues. Germline assignment: CDR1 SGHTA and CDR2 FQGTGA. The CDR3 sequence is CASSSTRGQNNEQFF. DNA for the CDR3: TGTGCCAGCAGCTCCACCAGGGGGCAGAACAATGAGCAGTTCTTC.

This clonotype has a handful of counts. The chain uses TRBV30 and TRBJ1-1; D might be TRBD1 (6 bases). The germline CDR1 and CDR2 sequences are GTSNPN and SVGIG (reference sequence). The ends were cut back, 0 bases at V and 6 bases at J, with 8 bases in the middle. CDR3 size: 12 residues. CDR3 nucleotides: TGTGCCTGGAGTGTACAGGGCGCTGAAGCTTTCTTT. It encodes CAWSVQGAEAFF.

This clonotype came up a few times. V usage is TRBV28 and J usage is TRBJ2-1, with 12 bases that match TRBD2. CDR1 MDHEN and CDR2 SYDVKM come from the germline V gene. Trimming removed 6 bases from V and 4 bases from J; junction bases left unmatched: 10. The CDR3 is made up of 17 amino acids. The CDR3 is CASRGTSGLRGYNEQFF. For the CDR3, the DNA is TGTGCCAGCAGGGGGACTAGCGGGTTACGGGGGTACAATGAGCAGTTCTTC.

This clonotype was recorded many times. This chain connects TRBV30 to TRBJ1-6, with TRBD1 matching over 9 bases. CDR3 length: 12 residues. Trimming took 5 bases from V and 8 from J; bases not matched to a gene: 1. Per the germline V gene, CDR1 is GTSNPN and CDR2 is SVGIG (reference sequence). The CDR3 protein is CAWDRGDSPLHF. As DNA, the CDR3 is TGTGCCTGGGACAGGGGGGATTCACCCCTCCACTTT.